This T cell receptor beta chain was identified in a study of a mutant IDH1 vaccine in newly diagnosed glioma. The CDR3 is 15 residues long. Trimming shortened V by 3 bases and J by 3 bases, and 16 bases separated the two germline ends. Germline V CDR1 and CDR2: SGHRS, YFSETQ. Some clones are missing from TCRdb's copy, which holds only in-frame ones; the method was immunoSEQ multiplex PCR. This sample has tens of thousands of clones, with 70% to 90% found just once. Time point indicated: baseline, week 1 (first vaccination visit). Described treatment: pre-vaccination baseline after standard-of-care therapy.

The origin of this receptor is a woman between 40 and 55 years old with glioma. Here the sequenced sample was PBMCs, taken from a glioma patient treated with radiotherapy, temozolomide or both. V gene TRBV5-1 combines with J gene TRBJ2-7; TRBD2 is a possible D gene (6 bases). Here the CDR3 reads CASSSPEGLNYEQYF. The CDR3, as DNA: TGCGCCAGCAGCTCCCCGGAGGGACTGAACTACGAGCAGTACTTC.